These 19 T cell receptor beta chains came from one sample sequenced in a study of T cell changes during pregnancy in multiple sclerosis. Data came from immunoSEQ multiplex PCR; TCRdb stores just in-frame clones and leaves some out. The sample has under 110,000 clones, under 95% seen once. This specimen consisted of peripheral blood, obtained after pregnancy. These receptors all stem from a female donor with multiple sclerosis, enrolled in a pregnancy study.

V usage is TRBV6-9 and J usage is TRBJ1-2; possibly TRBD1 for D (6 bases). This CDR3 is built from 12 residues. The V and J ends lost 11 bases and 1 base respectively, with 11 bases between them. In germline, CDR1 is MNHGY, CDR2 SVAAGI. In nucleotides, the CDR3 is TGTGCCTCCCGACAGGATAACTATGGCTACACCTTC. Its protein is CASRQDNYGYTF.

The V call is TRBV27, the J call TRBJ1-6; 7 bases are shared with TRBD1. The CDR3 spans 14 residues. V dropped 3 bases and J dropped 9; count of bases not matched to a gene: 5. From germline, CDR1 is MNHEY and CDR2 SMNVEV (reference sequence). DNA of the CDR3: TGTGCCAGCAGTTTTGTAGGGGGCGGTTCACCCCTCCACTTT. It is translated as CASSFVGGGSPLHF.

This clone was found once. The genes are TRBV4-1 and TRBJ2-1; TRBD1 agrees at 10 bases. Trimming took 7 bases from V and 9 from J; bases not matched to a gene: 12. From germline, CDR1 is MGHRA and CDR2 YSYEKL. This CDR3 is built from 15 residues. The chain's CDR3 is CASNSGTGAGGEQFF. CDR3 DNA sequence: TGCGCCAGCAACTCTGGGACAGGGGCTGGCGGTGAGCAGTTCTTC.

The rearrangement links TRBV5-4 to TRBJ1-2; 8 bases map to TRBD1. Germline V gene lookup returns CDR1 SGHNT and CDR2 YYREEE (reference sequence). This CDR3 spans 13 amino acids. With V trimmed by 1 base and J by 11 bases, 7 bases remained unmatched. Here the CDR3 DNA reads TGTGCCAGCAGCTTGACAGGGGGAAAAGGTTACACCTTC. This sequence encodes CASSLTGGKGYTF.

The V and J genes are TRBV11-2 and TRBJ2-7; 7 nucleotides match TRBD1. CDR1 is SGHAT, CDR2 FQNNGV, per germline. The CDR3 loop spans 15 amino acids. V trimming: 5 bases; J trimming: 2 bases; junction bases outside the gene matches: 9. The chain's CDR3 is CASSHDRALTYEQYF. Written as DNA, the CDR3 is TGTGCCAGCAGCCACGACAGGGCCCTTACCTACGAGCAGTACTTC. Combining the CDR3 with reference TRBV11-2 and TRBJ2-7 gives the whole variable domain EAGVAQSPRYKIIEKRQSVAFWCNPISGHATLYWYQQILGQGPKLLIQFQNNGVVDDSQLPKDRFSAERLKGVDSTLKIQPAKLEDSAVYLCASSHDRALTYEQYFGPGTRLTVT.

The chain has TRBV5-6 and TRBJ2-2; the match to TRBD2 covers 10 bases. The CDR3 spans 14 residues. Germline V gene data show CDR1 as SGHDT and CDR2 as YYEEEE. V lost 2 bases and J lost 8; bases outside the gene matches: 3. Here the CDR3 reads CASSLAGGRGELFF. DNA of the CDR3: TGTGCCAGCAGCTTAGCGGGAGGGCGAGGGGAGCTGTTTTTT. Looking up the rest from reference TRBV5-6 and TRBJ2-2 gives the full variable domain: DAGVTQSPTHLIKTRGQQVTLRCSPKSGHDTVSWYQQALGQGPQFIFQYYEEEERQRGNFPDRFSGHQFPNYSSELNVNALLLGDSALYLCASSLAGGRGELFFGEGSRLTVL.

The chain joins TRBV25-1 to TRBJ1-2, with D perhaps TRBD1 (6 bases). CDR1 MGHDK and CDR2 SYGVNS come from the germline V gene. The CDR3 runs to 13 residues. The V gene lost 5 bases and the J gene lost 8 bases, with 15 bases spanning the gap. The CDR3 DNA follows: TGTGCCAGCAGTAACGACAGGTTGGGAGGCTACACCTTC. This codes for CASSNDRLGGYTF.

The chain carries TRBV7-6 and TRBJ1-1, with D possibly TRBD1 on 5 matching bases. The V end lost 3 bases, the J end lost 7 bases, and 21 bases lay between the germline ends. The CDR3 length is 16 residues. Germline V gene data show CDR1 as SGHVS and CDR2 as FNYEAQ. Here the CDR3 DNA reads TGTGCCAGCAGCTTCGGAGGGCCAGGGCGAAGCTATGAAGCTTTCTTT. Protein product: CASSFGGPGRSYEAFF.

The chain is built from TRBV5-1 and TRBJ2-7; D may be TRBD2 (6 bases). The V end was cut by 0 bases, the J end by 2 bases, with 12 bases between. The CDR3 has 15 residues. The germline V gene encodes CDR1 SGHRS and CDR2 YFSETQ. The CDR3 is CASSLGGSGAYEQYF. The CDR3 nucleotides read TGCGCCAGCAGCTTGGGAGGTAGCGGAGCCTACGAGCAGTACTTC.

This clone was seen once. V is TRBV18 and J is TRBJ2-7; 7 nucleotides line up with TRBD1. Germline V lookup: CDR1 KGHSH, CDR2 LQKENI. The CDR3 is 13 residues long. J lost 3 bases, V lost 3 bases, and 2 bases had no gene match. The CDR3: CASSPRQGYEQYF. CDR3 coding DNA: TGTGCCAGCTCACCTAGACAGGGCTACGAGCAGTACTTC.

The rearrangement joins TRBV19 to TRBJ2-2, with TRBD1 identical over 10 bases. The germline V gene has CDR1 LNHDA and CDR2 SQIVND (reference sequence). The trim removed 6 bases at V and 7 bases at J, leaving 8 bases unmatched. There are 15 residues in the CDR3. The CDR3 DNA is TGTGCCAGTAGGGCCGGGACAGGGGAAAACGGGGAGCTGTTTTTT. Translating it yields CASRAGTGENGELFF.

CDR3 nucleotides: TGTGCCTGGAGTGTAGGTGTGGGTAGGGGATCGAACACTGAAGCTTTCTTT. Encoded protein: CAWSVGVGRGSNTEAFF. The chain joins TRBV30 to TRBJ1-1; possible D gene TRBD1, 5 bases. V lost 0 bases, J lost 1 base, and 18 bases lay in between. The CDR3 is 17 amino acids. The germline gives CDR1 GTSNPN, CDR2 SVGIG (reference sequence).

This chain joins TRBV4-1 and TRBJ1-1, with TRBD1 identical over 7 bases. CDR3 length equals 15 residues. Trimming at V came to 1 base and at J to 5 bases, leaving 7 bases not matched to a gene. Germline V gene lookup returns CDR1 MGHRA and CDR2 YSYEKL. The CDR3 spells CASSQVGTVGTEAFF. CDR3 bases: TGCGCCAGCAGCCAAGTGGGGACAGTGGGAACTGAAGCTTTCTTT.

The V and J genes are TRBV6-5 and TRBJ1-1; TRBD1 is a possible D gene (6 bases). CDR1 and CDR2 from the germline V gene are MNHEY and SVGAGI. The CDR3 loop spans 14 amino acids. V was cut by 7 bases and J by 6 bases, with 18 bases left in between. The CDR3, as DNA: TGTGCCAGCACCGGAGGCCCGGGGGGCGCTGAAGCTTTCTTT. Translation gives CASTGGPGGAEAFF.

The genes are TRBV5-1 and TRBJ2-7; 7 bases fit TRBD1. CDR1 is SGHRS and CDR2 is YFSETQ in the germline V gene. V gave up 4 bases and J gave up 2 bases; unmatched junction bases: 6. The CDR3 consists of 14 residues. Here the CDR3 DNA reads TGCGCCAGCAGCCCGCCGGGACAGCCCTACGAGCAGTACTTC. Translating gives CASSPPGQPYEQYF.

This chain connects TRBV28 to TRBJ1-5; a weak D match, TRBD1 (5 bases). In germline, CDR1 is MDHEN, CDR2 SYDVKM. V shed 10 bases and J shed 2 bases, with 15 bases lying between them. This CDR3 has 14 amino acids. The CDR3 here is CAIKASGRNQPQHF. CDR3 coding DNA: TGTGCCATCAAGGCCTCAGGGCGCAATCAGCCCCAGCATTTT.

This clone has only one observation. This chain joins TRBV28 and TRBJ2-2; D remains ambiguous. CDR3 length: 16 residues. The V and J ends lost 5 bases and 0 bases respectively, with 13 bases between them. Germline V CDR1 and CDR2: MDHEN, SYDVKM. The CDR3: CASSLPVIANTGELFF. CDR3 coding DNA: TGTGCCAGCAGTCTGCCGGTCATCGCGAACACCGGGGAGCTGTTTTTT. The full variable domain, rest sourced from reference TRBV28 and TRBJ2-2, is DVKVTQSSRYLVKRTGEKVFLECVQDMDHENMFWYRQDPGLGLRLIYFSYDVKMKEKGDIPEGYSVSREKKERFSLILESASTNQTSMYLCASSLPVIANTGELFFGEGSRLTVL.

This sequence joins TRBV7-9 and TRBJ2-3, with TRBD2 matching over 8 bases. This CDR3 has 14 residues. Germline assignment: CDR1 SEHNR and CDR2 FQNEAQ (reference sequence). Trimming took 5 bases from V and 2 from J; bases not matched to a gene: 3. DNA of the CDR3: TGTGCCAGCAGCAGTAGCGGGACCACAGATACGCAGTATTTT. Translation gives CASSSSGTTDTQYF. The variable domain in full, completed from reference TRBV7-9 and TRBJ2-3, reads DTGVSQNPRHKITKRGQNVTFRCDPISEHNRLYWYRQTLGQGPEFLTYFQNEAQLEKSRLLSDRFSAERPKGSFSTLEIQRTEQGDSAMYLCASSSSGTTDTQYFGPGTRLTVL.

The chain couples TRBV23-1 to TRBJ2-7, with D unclear. TRBV23-1 is an ORF; its function is uncertain. CDR3 size: 9 residues. CDR3 region: CAGTDGQYF. The CDR3 nucleotides are TGCGCAGGCACAGACGGGCAGTACTTC.